A single sample gave rise to the 20 T cell receptor beta chains below, sequenced in a study of identical twins. TCRdb processed the 5' RACE reads anew with MiXCR; each CDR3 protein has one entry. The sample lists 400,000 to 500,000 distinct CDR3 sequences; roughly 18% were seen once. Sequenced sample: naive T cells sorted from blood. The receptors come from a man between 50 and 59 years old in good health.

This chain uses TRBV5-6 with TRBJ2-5, with 8 bases aligning to TRBD2. The CDR3 is made up of 14 amino acids. Germline-derived CDR1 and CDR2 are SGHDT and YYEEEE. V dropped 4 bases and J dropped 1; count of bases not matched to a gene: 3. CDR3 in amino acids: CASSAGLAQETQYF. In DNA, the CDR3 is TGTGCCAGCAGCGCAGGACTAGCCCAAGAGACCCAGTACTTC.

This clonotype showed up just a few times. The V and J genes are TRBV11-2 and TRBJ2-7; maybe TRBD1 (5 bases). This CDR3 comprises 16 residues. V was pared by 2 bases and J by 0 bases, with 14 bases between. Germline V CDR1 and CDR2: SGHAT, FQNNGV. As DNA, the CDR3 is TGTGCCAGCAGCTTATCTCAAGGGGCTATCTCCTACGAGCAGTACTTC. Its translation: CASSLSQGAISYEQYF.

This clonotype occurred many times. The rearrangement joins TRBV10-3 to TRBJ2-7, with TRBD1 matching over 7 bases. This CDR3 is 15 amino acids long. V was clipped by 3 bases and J by 6 bases; unmatched bases: 11. Germline CDR1 and CDR2: ENHRY and SYGVKD. DNA for the CDR3: TGTGCCATCAGTGAAGGGGACAGCCAGGTGAGCGAGCAGTACTTC. Its translation: CAISEGDSQVSEQYF.

This clonotype has a handful of counts. The genes are TRBV6-6 and TRBJ2-3, with D unresolved. Germline CDR1 reads MNHNY; CDR2 reads SVGAGI (reference sequence). The CDR3 has 13 amino acids. Trimming took 6 bases from V and 6 from J, leaving 13 bases between them. The CDR3 loop reads CASSLFEWDTQYF. The CDR3 DNA reads TGTGCCAGCAGCCTTTTCGAATGGGATACGCAGTATTTT.

The chain couples TRBV27 to TRBJ1-6; D remains ambiguous. Trimming cost V 6 bases and J 7 bases, with 13 bases left between them. The germline V gene has CDR1 MNHEY and CDR2 SMNVEV (reference sequence). This CDR3 is 14 amino acids long. CDR3 bases: TGTGCCAGCAGGGGATCAAGGTGGAATTCACCCCTCCACTTT. Translating gives CASRGSRWNSPLHF.

This clonotype appeared many times. The rearrangement uses TRBV7-9 and TRBJ2-1; no definite D call. V lost 3 bases and J lost 8, with 14 bases in between. Germline V CDR1 and CDR2: SEHNR, FQNEAQ (reference sequence). This CDR3 spans 14 amino acids. This CDR3 reads CASSFSRFGDEQFF. Written as DNA, the CDR3 is TGTGCCAGCAGCTTTAGCCGGTTTGGGGATGAGCAGTTCTTC.

The J gene is TRBJ2-1, the V gene TRBV11-2; perhaps TRBD2 as D (6 bases). In germline, CDR1 is SGHAT, CDR2 FQNNGV. CDR3 size: 18 residues. V gave up 5 bases and J gave up 0 bases, with 20 bases separating them. CDR3 residues: CASSPGLSSPHSYNEQFF. Written as DNA, the CDR3 is TGTGCCAGCAGCCCAGGACTAAGTTCCCCCCACTCCTACAATGAGCAGTTCTTC.

The table lists this clonotype with a few counts. V and J are TRBV6-5 and TRBJ2-3; 7 nucleotides line up with TRBD2. The V gene's germline CDR1 is MNHEY and CDR2 SVGAGI. The CDR3 has 16 amino acids. Trimming cost V 2 bases and J 5 bases; bases outside gene matches: 10. The CDR3 nucleotides are TGTGCCAGCAGTTACCGCGAGCGGGGCCGGGGAGATACGCAGTATTTT. It specifies CASSYRERGRGDTQYF.

The genes are TRBV25-1 and TRBJ2-6; D is undetermined. The V and J ends lost 10 bases and 0 bases respectively, with 7 bases between them. The CDR3 consists of 13 residues. The germline V gene has CDR1 MGHDK and CDR2 SYGVNS. Here the CDR3 reads CATSTSGANVLTF. Here the CDR3 DNA reads TGTGCCACTTCGACCTCTGGGGCCAACGTCCTGACTTTC.

This clonotype was detected many times. The rearrangement links TRBV14 to TRBJ2-7, with D possibly being TRBD2 (5 bases). The V gene lost 0 bases and the J gene lost 4 bases, with 13 bases spanning the gap. Germline lookup yields CDR1 SGHDN and CDR2 FVKESK. This CDR3 contains 15 residues. CDR3 sequence reads: CASSQDPQRWYEQYF. The DNA of the CDR3 is TGTGCCAGCAGCCAAGATCCCCAGCGGTGGTACGAGCAGTACTTC.

J is TRBJ2-1 and V is TRBV6-4; 10 nucleotides line up with TRBD1. The germline V gene encodes CDR1 MRHNA and CDR2 SNTAGT. V was pared by 7 bases and J by 6 bases, with 9 bases of the junction left unmatched. The CDR3 totals 15 residues. The CDR3, as DNA: TGTGCCAGCACCGCGACAGGGGGCTCTATCAATGAGCAGTTCTTC. Its protein product is CASTATGGSINEQFF.

This sequence joins TRBV5-1 and TRBJ2-5; 8 bases agree with TRBD1. Germline V gives CDR1 SGHRS, CDR2 YFSETQ. This CDR3 has 13 residues. V was clipped by 4 bases and J by 5 bases; unmatched bases: 4. The DNA of the CDR3 is TGCGCCAGCAGCCCACAGGGGGAGGAGACCCAGTACTTC. Protein sequence: CASSPQGEETQYF.

This chain joins TRBV7-3 and TRBJ2-1; weak D call: TRBD2 (6 bases). This CDR3 contains 13 residues. The V gene's germline CDR1 is SGHTA and CDR2 FQGTGA. The V end was cut by 3 bases, the J end by 9 bases, with 12 bases between. CDR3 residues: CASSFGTSSEQFF. The CDR3 DNA reads TGTGCCAGCAGCTTCGGGACTTCATCTGAGCAGTTCTTC.

A few counts support this clonotype. The chain has TRBV9 and TRBJ2-2; 11 bases map to TRBD2. V lost 1 base and J lost 2; bases outside the gene matches: 10. CDR1 and CDR2 from the germline V gene are SGDLS and YYNGEE. The CDR3 sequence is 19 residues long. The CDR3 sequence: CASSVLSRLAGRNTGELFF. As DNA, the CDR3 is TGTGCCAGCAGCGTACTCTCTAGACTAGCGGGACGAAACACCGGGGAGCTGTTTTTT.

This clonotype was picked up a small number of times. The gene calls are TRBV7-2 and TRBJ2-5; TRBD2 might be the D (5 bases). Germline V gene sequence: CDR1 SGHTA, CDR2 FQGNSA. The V end was cut by 0 bases, the J end by 3 bases, with 14 bases between. The CDR3 consists of 16 residues. For the CDR3, the DNA is TGTGCCAGCAGCTTAGCACGTCAGCGGACCGAAGAGACCCAGTACTTC. Protein product: CASSLARQRTEETQYF.

This clonotype was seen at least ten times. The J gene is TRBJ1-6, the V gene TRBV15; D might be TRBD1 (6 bases). V lost 5 bases and J 8 bases, leaving 16 bases between the germline ends. The germline gives CDR1 LNHNV, CDR2 YYDKDF (reference sequence). The CDR3 has 15 amino acids. DNA for the CDR3: TGTGCCACCAGCGGCCGGACAGCGAGGTATTCACCCCTCCACTTT. It specifies CATSGRTARYSPLHF.

The V call is TRBV4-3, the J call TRBJ1-2; D remains unclear. This CDR3 comprises 16 residues. Germline V gives CDR1 LGHNA, CDR2 YSLEER. Trimming took off 0 bases at V and 3 bases at J, with 14 bases between the two ends. The DNA of the CDR3 is TGCGCCAGCAGCCAAGATTTACGGGATGTTTACTATGGCTACACCTTC. It codes for CASSQDLRDVYYGYTF.

This clonotype was found many times. The chain uses TRBV12-3 or TRBV12-4 and TRBJ2-7; no clear D. The CDR3 spans 15 residues. Trimming shortened V by 6 bases and J by 0 bases, and 15 bases separated the two germline ends. The CDR3 sequence is CASSTLGSGSYEQYF. In DNA, the CDR3 is TGTGCCAGCAGCACCTTGGGATCGGGCTCCTACGAGCAGTACTTC.

There are a few counts of this clonotype. The rearrangement uses TRBV5-1 and TRBJ2-7, with D possibly TRBD2 on 7 matching bases. This CDR3 is built from 18 residues. Germline V gene data show CDR1 as SGHRS and CDR2 as YFSETQ. With 2 bases removed from V and 5 bases from J, the gap between germline ends came to 26 bases. This CDR3 is CASSFHPRLGGAENEQYF. As DNA, the CDR3 is TGCGCCAGCAGCTTTCATCCCCGGTTGGGGGGGGCAGAGAACGAGCAGTACTTC.

In the case of this clonotype: One base away lies a much larger clone, so this may be a sequencing read error. The chain joins TRBV20-1 to TRBJ2-1; D is unresolved. The germline V gene has CDR1 DFQATT and CDR2 SNEGSKA (reference sequence). The CDR3 runs 16 residues. Here the CDR3 DNA reads TGCAGTGCTAGAGCTTTAAAGGGATACTCCGACAATGAGCAGTTCTTC. As protein: CSARALKGYSDNEQFF.